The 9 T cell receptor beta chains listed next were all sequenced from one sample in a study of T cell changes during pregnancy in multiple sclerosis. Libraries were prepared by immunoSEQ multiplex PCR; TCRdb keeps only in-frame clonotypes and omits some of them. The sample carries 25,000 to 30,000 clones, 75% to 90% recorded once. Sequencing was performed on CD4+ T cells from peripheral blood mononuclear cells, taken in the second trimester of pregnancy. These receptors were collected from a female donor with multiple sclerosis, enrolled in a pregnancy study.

In nucleotides, the CDR3 is TGCAGCGTTGTCGGGGGTGGAGAGACCCAGTACTTC. This codes for CSVVGGGETQYF. The chain is built from TRBV29-1 and TRBJ2-5; D possibly corresponds to TRBD2 (6 bases). The CDR3 length is 12 residues. Trimming left V 4 bases short and J 4 bases short, with 10 bases between. CDR1 SQVTM and CDR2 ANQGSEA come from the germline V gene.

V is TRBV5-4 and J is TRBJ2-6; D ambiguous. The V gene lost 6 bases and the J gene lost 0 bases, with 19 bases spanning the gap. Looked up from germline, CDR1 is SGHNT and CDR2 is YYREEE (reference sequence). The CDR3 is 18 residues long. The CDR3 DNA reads TGTGCCAGCACCCCCGAGCCGGCGGCCAGCTCTGGGGCCAACGTCCTGACTTTC. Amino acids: CASTPEPAASSGANVLTF.

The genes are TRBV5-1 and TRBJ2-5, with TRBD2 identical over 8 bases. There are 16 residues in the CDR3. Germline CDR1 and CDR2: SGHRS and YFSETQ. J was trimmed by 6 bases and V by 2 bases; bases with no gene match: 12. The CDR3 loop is CASSLTAGALEKTQYF. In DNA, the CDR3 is TGCGCCAGCAGCTTAACAGCGGGGGCCTTAGAGAAGACCCAGTACTTC.

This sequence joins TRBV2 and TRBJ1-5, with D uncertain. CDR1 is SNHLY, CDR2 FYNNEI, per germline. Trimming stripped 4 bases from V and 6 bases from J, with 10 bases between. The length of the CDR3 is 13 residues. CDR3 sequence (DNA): TGTGCCAGCAGTGCACAGCCAGGTCAGCCCCAGCATTTT. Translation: CASSAQPGQPQHF.

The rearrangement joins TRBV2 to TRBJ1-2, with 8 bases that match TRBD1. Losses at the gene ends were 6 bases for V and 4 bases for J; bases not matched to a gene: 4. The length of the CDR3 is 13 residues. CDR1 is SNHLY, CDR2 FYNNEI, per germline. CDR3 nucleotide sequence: TGTGCCAGCAGGGACAGGGTGGGCTATGGCTACACCTTC. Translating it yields CASRDRVGYGYTF.

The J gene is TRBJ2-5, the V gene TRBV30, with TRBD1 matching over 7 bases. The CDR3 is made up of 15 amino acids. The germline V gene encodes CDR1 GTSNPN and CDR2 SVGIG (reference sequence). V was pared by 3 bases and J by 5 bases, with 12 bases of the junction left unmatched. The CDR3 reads CAWRKTGTAVETQYF. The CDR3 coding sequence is TGTGCCTGGAGAAAAACCGGGACAGCGGTGGAGACCCAGTACTTC. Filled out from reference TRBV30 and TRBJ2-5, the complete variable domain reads SQTIHQWPATLVQPVGSPLSLECTVEGTSNPNLYWYRQAAGRGLQLLFYSVGIGQISSEVPQNLSASRPQDRQFILSSKKLLLSDSGFYLCAWRKTGTAVETQYFGPGTRLLVL.

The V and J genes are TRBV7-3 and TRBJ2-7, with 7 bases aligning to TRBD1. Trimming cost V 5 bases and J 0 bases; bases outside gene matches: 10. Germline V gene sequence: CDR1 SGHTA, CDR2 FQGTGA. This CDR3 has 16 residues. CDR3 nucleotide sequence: TGTGCCAGCAGCAAAACGGGACAGTTAAGCTCCTACGAGCAGTACTTC. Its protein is CASSKTGQLSSYEQYF.

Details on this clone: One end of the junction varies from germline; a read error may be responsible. CDR3 protein: CAWNRIVGGSTTWELFF. The CDR3 DNA sequence: TGTGCCTGGAATCGGATTGTAGGGGGCTCGACCACCTGGGAGCTGTTTTTT. This chain uses TRBV30 with TRBJ2-2, with 7 bases aligning to TRBD1. The CDR3 length is 17 residues. The germline gives CDR1 GTSNPN, CDR2 SVGIG (reference sequence).

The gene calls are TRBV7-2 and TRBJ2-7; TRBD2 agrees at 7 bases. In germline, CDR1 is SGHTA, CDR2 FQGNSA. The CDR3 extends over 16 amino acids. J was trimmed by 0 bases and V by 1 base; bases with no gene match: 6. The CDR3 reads CASSLVAGDGSYEQYF. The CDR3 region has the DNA TGTGCCAGCAGCTTAGTCGCGGGGGATGGCTCCTACGAGCAGTACTTC. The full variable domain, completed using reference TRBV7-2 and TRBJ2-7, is GAGVSQSPSNKVTEKGKDVELRCDPISGHTALYWYRQSLGQGLEFLIYFQGNSAPDKSGLPSDRFSAERTGGSVSTLTIQRTQQEDSAVYLCASSLVAGDGSYEQYFGPGTRLTVT.